One sample yielded the 9 T cell receptor beta chains listed below, sequenced in a study of siplizumab effects on memory and regulatory T cells. Assay used: immunoSEQ multiplex PCR; TCRdb lists only in-frame clones, some missing. Of about 100,000 clones in the sample, about 92% are singletons; the top ten hold roughly 0.78%. Sequences were obtained from Tregs sorted from blood. The receptors stem from a human donor in good health.

CDR3 loop: CASMFPGLADYEQYF. DNA for the CDR3: TGTGCCAGCATGTTTCCAGGGCTAGCGGATTACGAGCAGTACTTC. The chain links TRBV2 to TRBJ2-7; 7 bases align to TRBD2. CDR3 length equals 15 residues. Per germline, CDR1 SNHLY and CDR2 FYNNEI. V dropped 7 bases and J dropped 4; count of bases not matched to a gene: 13.

The chain combines TRBV7-6 with TRBJ1-5; D is undetermined. The CDR3 spans 15 residues. Looked up from germline, CDR1 is SGHVS and CDR2 is FNYEAQ. The V and J ends lost 0 bases and 4 bases respectively, with 10 bases between them. CDR3 sequence: CASSLAPGRNQPQHF. The CDR3 coding sequence is TGTGCCAGCAGCTTAGCCCCGGGCAGAAATCAGCCCCAGCATTTT.

V gene TRBV18 combines with J gene TRBJ2-4, with 16 bases that match TRBD2. Germline CDR1 and CDR2: KGHSH and LQKENI. The CDR3 sequence is 18 residues long. V gave up 3 bases and J gave up 3 bases; unmatched junction bases: 5. The chain's CDR3 is CASSPGLAGGPGKNIQYF. CDR3 nucleotide sequence: TGTGCCAGCTCACCGGGACTAGCGGGAGGGCCTGGCAAAAACATTCAGTACTTC. Full variable domain (rest looked up from reference TRBV18 and TRBJ2-4): NAGVMQNPRHLVRRRGQEARLRCSPMKGHSHVYWYRQLPEEGLKFMVYLQKENIIDESGMPKERFSAEFPKEGPSILRIQQVVRGDSAAYFCASSPGLAGGPGKNIQYFGAGTRLSVL.

The J gene is TRBJ2-1, the V gene TRBV10-3; D possibly corresponds to TRBD1 (6 bases). Trimming took 3 bases from V and 9 from J, leaving 21 bases between them. Germline V gene data show CDR1 as ENHRY and CDR2 as SYGVKD. The CDR3 runs 16 residues. The CDR3 sequence: CAISDNRVGTTGEQFF. CDR3 DNA: TGTGCCATCAGTGACAACAGGGTAGGAACGACGGGTGAGCAGTTCTTC.

The V and J genes are TRBV10-3 and TRBJ2-1, with D uncertain. Germline values: CDR1 ENHRY, CDR2 SYGVKD. This CDR3 spans 14 amino acids. V was cut by 4 bases and J by 9 bases, with 16 bases left in between. This CDR3 reads CAISGGPYRREQFF. CDR3 in DNA: TGTGCCATCAGTGGAGGACCTTACCGTCGTGAGCAGTTCTTC.

The sample holds a few counts of this clone. This sequence joins TRBV19 and TRBJ2-3, with a possible D match to TRBD1 (5 bases). Germline assignment: CDR1 LNHDA and CDR2 SQIVND (reference sequence). CDR3 length: 14 residues. The V gene lost 6 bases and the J gene lost 2 bases, with 12 bases spanning the gap. The CDR3 sequence: CASRETGHTDTQYF. CDR3 bases: TGTGCCAGTAGGGAAACAGGCCACACAGATACGCAGTATTTT.

The genes are TRBV10-1 and TRBJ2-2; 7 bases match TRBD1. The germline V gene has CDR1 WNHNN and CDR2 SYGVQD (reference sequence). This CDR3 region has 14 residues. J gave up 4 bases and V 4 bases, and 3 bases lay outside the gene matches. CDR3 region: CASSVAGGTGELFF. CDR3 bases: TGCGCCAGCAGTGTAGCAGGGGGCACCGGGGAGCTGTTTTTT.

CDR3 region: CASTLAGSDTIYF. The DNA for the CDR3 is TGTGCCAGCACCTTAGCTGGGTCGGACACCATATATTTT. The rearrangement joins TRBV27 to TRBJ1-3; D ambiguous. V lost 7 bases to trimming and J lost 8 bases, with 15 bases between them. Germline V gives CDR1 MNHEY, CDR2 SMNVEV (reference sequence). This CDR3 is 13 amino acids long.

CDR3 bases: TGTGCCAGCAGCTTGAGTAGTCGTACTGAAGCTTTCTTT. It is translated as CASSLSSRTEAFF. This sequence joins TRBV7-3 and TRBJ1-1; no definite D call. The CDR3 has 13 residues. Germline CDR1 reads SGHTA; CDR2 reads FQGTGA. V was cut by 3 bases and J by 5 bases, with 10 bases left in between.